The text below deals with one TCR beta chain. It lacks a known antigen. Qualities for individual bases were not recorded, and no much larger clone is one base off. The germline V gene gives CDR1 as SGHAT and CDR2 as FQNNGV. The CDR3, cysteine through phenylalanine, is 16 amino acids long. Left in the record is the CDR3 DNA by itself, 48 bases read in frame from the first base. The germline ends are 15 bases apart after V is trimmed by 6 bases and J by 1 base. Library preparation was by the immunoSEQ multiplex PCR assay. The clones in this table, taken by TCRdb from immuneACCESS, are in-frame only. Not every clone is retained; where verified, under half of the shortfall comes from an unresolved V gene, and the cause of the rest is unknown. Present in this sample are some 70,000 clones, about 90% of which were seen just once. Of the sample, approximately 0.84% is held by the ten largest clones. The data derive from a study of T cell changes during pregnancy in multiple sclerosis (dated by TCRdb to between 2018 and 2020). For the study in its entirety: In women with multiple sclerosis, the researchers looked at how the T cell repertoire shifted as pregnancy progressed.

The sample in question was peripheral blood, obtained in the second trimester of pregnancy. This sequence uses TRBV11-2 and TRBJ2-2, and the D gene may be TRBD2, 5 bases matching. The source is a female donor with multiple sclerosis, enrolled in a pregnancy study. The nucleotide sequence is TGTGCCAGCAGTCCACCGGGGATTCGGAACACCGGGGAGCTGTTTTTT. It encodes CASSPPGIRNTGELFF.